The entry that follows covers one T cell receptor (beta chain) sequence. Germline CDR1 is SNHLY and CDR2 is FYNNEI. The CDR3 has 17 residues. J gave up 2 bases and V 2 bases, and 9 bases lay outside the gene matches. This specimen comes from a study of glioma-infiltrating T cells after dendritic cell vaccination. The overall study: The vaccine used monocyte-derived dendritic cells pulsed overnight with autologous tumor lysate.

The immunoSEQ assay amplified TCRB CDR3 from up to 2 ug DNA. The assay was immunoSEQ multiplex PCR, and TCRdb's table has in-frame clones only and misses some. The table lists around 90,000 clones, around three quarters of them singletons. Blood PBMC samples: pre-vaccination, two weeks post third vaccination, and at tumor progression. The genes are TRBV2 and TRBJ2-3; 8 nucleotides match TRBD1. The source material was blood, sampled before dendritic cell vaccination. This receptor was obtained from a human donor with glioblastoma. The CDR3 bases are TGTGCCAGCAGTGAATGGACAGGGAATCCCCTCACAGATACGCAGTATTTT. Protein sequence: CASSEWTGNPLTDTQYF.